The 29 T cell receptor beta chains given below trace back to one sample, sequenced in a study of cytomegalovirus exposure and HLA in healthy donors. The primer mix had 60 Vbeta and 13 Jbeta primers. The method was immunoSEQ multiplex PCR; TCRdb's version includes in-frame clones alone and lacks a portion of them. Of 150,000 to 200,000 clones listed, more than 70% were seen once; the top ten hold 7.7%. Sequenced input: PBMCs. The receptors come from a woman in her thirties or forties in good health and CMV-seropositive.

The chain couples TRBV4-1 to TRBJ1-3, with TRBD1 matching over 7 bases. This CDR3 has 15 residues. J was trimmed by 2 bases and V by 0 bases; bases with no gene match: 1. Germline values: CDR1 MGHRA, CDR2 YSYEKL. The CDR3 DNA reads TGCGCCAGCAGCCAAGAAGGGACAGCTGGAAACACCATATATTTT. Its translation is CASSQEGTAGNTIYF.

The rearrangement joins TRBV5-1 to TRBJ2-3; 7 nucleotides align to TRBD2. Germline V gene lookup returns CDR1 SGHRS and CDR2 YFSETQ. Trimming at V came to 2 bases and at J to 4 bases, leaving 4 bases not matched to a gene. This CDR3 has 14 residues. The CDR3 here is CASSFGGSSDTQYF. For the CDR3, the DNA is TGCGCCAGCAGCTTCGGCGGGAGTTCAGATACGCAGTATTTT.

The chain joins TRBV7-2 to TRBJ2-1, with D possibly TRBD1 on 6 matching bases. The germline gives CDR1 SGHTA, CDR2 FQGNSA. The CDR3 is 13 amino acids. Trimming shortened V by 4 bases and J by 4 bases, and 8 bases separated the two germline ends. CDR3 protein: CASSSDRYNEQFF. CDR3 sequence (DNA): TGTGCCAGCAGCTCGGACAGATACAATGAGCAGTTCTTC.

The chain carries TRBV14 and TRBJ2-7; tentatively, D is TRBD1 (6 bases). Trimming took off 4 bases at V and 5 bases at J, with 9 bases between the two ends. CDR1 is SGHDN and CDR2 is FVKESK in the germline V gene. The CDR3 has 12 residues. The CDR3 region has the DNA TGTGCCAGCAGCCGGGGACACAACGAGCAGTACTTC. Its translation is CASSRGHNEQYF.

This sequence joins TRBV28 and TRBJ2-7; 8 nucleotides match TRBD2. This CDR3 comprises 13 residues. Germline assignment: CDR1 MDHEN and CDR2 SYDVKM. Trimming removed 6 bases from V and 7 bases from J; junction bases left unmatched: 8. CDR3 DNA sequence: TGTGCCAGCAGAAACACCGGGACTAGAGAGCAGTACTTC. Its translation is CASRNTGTREQYF.

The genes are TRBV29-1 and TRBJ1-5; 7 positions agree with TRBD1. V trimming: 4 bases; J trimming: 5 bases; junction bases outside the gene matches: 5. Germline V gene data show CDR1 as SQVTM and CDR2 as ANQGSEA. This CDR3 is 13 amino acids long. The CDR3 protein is CSVGNRGDQPQHF. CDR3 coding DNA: TGCAGCGTTGGTAACAGGGGCGATCAGCCCCAGCATTTT. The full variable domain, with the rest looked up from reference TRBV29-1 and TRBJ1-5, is SAVISQKPSRDICQRGTSLTIQCQVDSQVTMMFWYRQQPGQSLTLIATANQGSEATYESGFVIDKFPISRPNLTFSTLTVSNMSPEDSSIYLCSVGNRGDQPQHFGDGTRLSIL.

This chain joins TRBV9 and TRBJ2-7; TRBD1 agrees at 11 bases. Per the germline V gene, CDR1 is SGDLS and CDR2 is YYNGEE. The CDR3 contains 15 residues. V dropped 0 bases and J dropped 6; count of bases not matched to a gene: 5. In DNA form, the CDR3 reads TGTGCCAGCAGCGTAGAAGGACAGGGGGCCACCGAGCAGTACTTC. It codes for CASSVEGQGATEQYF.

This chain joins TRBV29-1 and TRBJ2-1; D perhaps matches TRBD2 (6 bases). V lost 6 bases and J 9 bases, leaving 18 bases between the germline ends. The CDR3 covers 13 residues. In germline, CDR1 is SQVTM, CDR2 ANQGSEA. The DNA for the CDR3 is TGCAGCGTGGAGGACGTACCCGGGGGTGAGCAGTTCTTC. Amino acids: CSVEDVPGGEQFF.

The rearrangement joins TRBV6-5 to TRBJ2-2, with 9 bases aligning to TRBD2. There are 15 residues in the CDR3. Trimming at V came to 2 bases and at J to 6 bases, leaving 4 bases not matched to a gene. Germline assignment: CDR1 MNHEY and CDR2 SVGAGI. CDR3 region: CASSYGGLAAGELFF. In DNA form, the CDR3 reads TGTGCCAGCAGTTACGGGGGACTAGCCGCCGGGGAGCTGTTTTTT.

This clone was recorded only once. The CDR3 sequence: CASSFRGGRTEAFF. The CDR3 DNA sequence: TGTGCCAGCAGTTTCCGAGGGGGTCGCACTGAAGCTTTCTTT. The J gene is TRBJ1-1, the V gene TRBV28; D might be TRBD1 (6 bases). The germline V and J ends were trimmed by 3 bases and 4 bases, with 12 bases remaining between them. Germline V gene lookup returns CDR1 MDHEN and CDR2 SYDVKM. This CDR3 spans 14 amino acids.

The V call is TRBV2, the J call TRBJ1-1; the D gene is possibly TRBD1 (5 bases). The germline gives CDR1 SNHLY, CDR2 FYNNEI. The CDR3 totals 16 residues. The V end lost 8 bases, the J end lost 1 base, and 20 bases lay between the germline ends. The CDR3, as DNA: TGTGCCAGCCCAGTCCGAGTACGGGGGGAGAACACTGAAGCTTTCTTT. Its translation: CASPVRVRGENTEAFF.

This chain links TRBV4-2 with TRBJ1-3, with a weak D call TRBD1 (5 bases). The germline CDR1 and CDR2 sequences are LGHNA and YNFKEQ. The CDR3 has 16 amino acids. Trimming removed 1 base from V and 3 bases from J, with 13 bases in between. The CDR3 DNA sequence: TGTGCCAGCAGCCAAGGAATGCAGGGCGTTGGAAACACCATATATTTT. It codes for CASSQGMQGVGNTIYF.

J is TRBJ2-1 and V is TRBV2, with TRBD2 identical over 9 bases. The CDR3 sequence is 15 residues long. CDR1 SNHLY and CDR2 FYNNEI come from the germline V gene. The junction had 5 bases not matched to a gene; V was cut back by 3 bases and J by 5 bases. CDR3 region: CASSDSTSGNNEQFF. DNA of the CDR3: TGTGCCAGCAGTGATTCGACTAGCGGAAACAATGAGCAGTTCTTC.

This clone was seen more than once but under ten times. The CDR3 here is CASSVQGSIGELFF. CDR3 nucleotide sequence: TGTGCCAGCAGCGTACAGGGATCCATCGGGGAGCTGTTTTTT. The chain couples TRBV9 to TRBJ2-2; TRBD1 might be the D (5 bases). V was pared by 1 base and J by 7 bases, with 11 bases between. Germline V gene data show CDR1 as SGDLS and CDR2 as YYNGEE. This CDR3 spans 14 amino acids.

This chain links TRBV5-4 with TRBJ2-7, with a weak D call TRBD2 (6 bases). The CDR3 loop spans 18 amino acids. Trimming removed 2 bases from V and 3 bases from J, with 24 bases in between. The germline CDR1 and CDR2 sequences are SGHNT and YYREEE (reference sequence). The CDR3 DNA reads TGTGCCAGCAGCTTATCCCCCGCGGGGACCTTAGGTATCTACGAGCAGTACTTC. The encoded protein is CASSLSPAGTLGIYEQYF.

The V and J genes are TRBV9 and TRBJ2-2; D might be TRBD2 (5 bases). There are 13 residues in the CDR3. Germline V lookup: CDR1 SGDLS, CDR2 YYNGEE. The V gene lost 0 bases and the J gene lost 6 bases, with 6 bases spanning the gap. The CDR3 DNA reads TGTGCCAGCAGCGTAGCGGGGTCCGGGGAGCTGTTTTTT. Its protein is CASSVAGSGELFF.

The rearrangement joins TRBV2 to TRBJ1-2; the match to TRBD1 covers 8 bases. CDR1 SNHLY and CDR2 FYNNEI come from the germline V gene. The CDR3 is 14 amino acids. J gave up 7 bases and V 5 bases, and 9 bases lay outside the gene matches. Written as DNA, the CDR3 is TGTGCCAGCAGTTCCCTCGGACAGGGAGGTGGCTACACCTTC. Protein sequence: CASSSLGQGGGYTF.

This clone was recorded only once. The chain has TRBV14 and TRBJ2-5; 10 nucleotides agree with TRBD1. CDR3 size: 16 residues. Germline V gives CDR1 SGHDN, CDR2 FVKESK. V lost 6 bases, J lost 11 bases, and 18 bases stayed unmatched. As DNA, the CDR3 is TGTGCCAGCAGGCGCGGGACAGGGGTCGGCCGGGGGGAGCAGTACTTC. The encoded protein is CASRRGTGVGRGEQYF.

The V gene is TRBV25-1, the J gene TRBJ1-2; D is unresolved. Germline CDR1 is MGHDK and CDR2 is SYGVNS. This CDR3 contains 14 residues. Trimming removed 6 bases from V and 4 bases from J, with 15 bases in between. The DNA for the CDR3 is TGTGCCAGCAGCCCTCCAGCAGGCACCTATGGCTACACCTTC. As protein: CASSPPAGTYGYTF.

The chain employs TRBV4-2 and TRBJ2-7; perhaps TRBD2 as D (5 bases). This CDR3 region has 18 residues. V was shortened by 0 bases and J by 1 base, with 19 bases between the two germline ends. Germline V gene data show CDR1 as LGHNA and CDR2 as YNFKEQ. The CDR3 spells CASSQDSTDLPGSYEQYF. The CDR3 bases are TGTGCCAGCAGCCAAGATTCCACCGATTTACCGGGATCCTACGAGCAGTACTTC.

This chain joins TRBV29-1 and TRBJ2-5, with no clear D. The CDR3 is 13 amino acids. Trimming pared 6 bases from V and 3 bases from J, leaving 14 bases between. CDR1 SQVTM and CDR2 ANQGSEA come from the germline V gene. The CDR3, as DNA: TGCAGCGTCAAGAGGTCTGCAGAAGAGACCCAGTACTTC. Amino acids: CSVKRSAEETQYF.

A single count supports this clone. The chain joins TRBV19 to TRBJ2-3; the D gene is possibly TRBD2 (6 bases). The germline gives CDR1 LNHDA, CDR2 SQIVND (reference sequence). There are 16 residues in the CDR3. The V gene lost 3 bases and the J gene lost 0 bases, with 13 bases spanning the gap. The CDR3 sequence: CASSISSGASTDTQYF. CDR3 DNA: TGTGCCAGTAGTATTAGTAGCGGAGCTAGCACAGATACGCAGTATTTT.

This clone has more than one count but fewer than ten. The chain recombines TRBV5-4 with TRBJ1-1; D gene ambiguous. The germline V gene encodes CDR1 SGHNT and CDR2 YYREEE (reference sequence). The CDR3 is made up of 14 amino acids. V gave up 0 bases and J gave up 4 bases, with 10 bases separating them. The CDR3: CASSLDPLATEAFF. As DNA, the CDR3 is TGTGCCAGCAGCTTGGACCCTTTGGCCACTGAAGCTTTCTTT.

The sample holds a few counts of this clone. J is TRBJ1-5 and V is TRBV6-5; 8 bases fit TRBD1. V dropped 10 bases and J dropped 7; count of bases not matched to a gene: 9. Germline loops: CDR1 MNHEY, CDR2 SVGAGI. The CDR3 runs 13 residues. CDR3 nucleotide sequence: TGTGCCACATGGACAGGGCGGAGACAGCCCCAGCATTTT. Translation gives CATWTGRRQPQHF.

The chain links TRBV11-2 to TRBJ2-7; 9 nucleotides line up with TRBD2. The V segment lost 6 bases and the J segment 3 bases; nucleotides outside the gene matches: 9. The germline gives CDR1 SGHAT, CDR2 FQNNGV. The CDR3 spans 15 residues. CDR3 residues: CASSPGSGSHYEQYF. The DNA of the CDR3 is TGTGCCAGCAGTCCTGGTAGCGGGAGCCACTACGAGCAGTACTTC.

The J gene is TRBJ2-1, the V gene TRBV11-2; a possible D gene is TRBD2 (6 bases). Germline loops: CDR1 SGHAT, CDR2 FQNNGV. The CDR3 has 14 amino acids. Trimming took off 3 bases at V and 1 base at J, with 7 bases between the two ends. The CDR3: CASSLAGSYNEQFF. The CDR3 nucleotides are TGTGCCAGCAGCTTGGCGGGATCCTACAATGAGCAGTTCTTC.

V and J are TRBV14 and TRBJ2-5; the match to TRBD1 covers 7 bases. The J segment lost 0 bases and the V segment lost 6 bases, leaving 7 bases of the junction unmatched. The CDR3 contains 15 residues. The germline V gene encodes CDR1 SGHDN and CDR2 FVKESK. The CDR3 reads CASRRQGPNQETQYF. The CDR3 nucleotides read TGTGCCAGCAGGCGACAGGGCCCCAACCAAGAGACCCAGTACTTC.

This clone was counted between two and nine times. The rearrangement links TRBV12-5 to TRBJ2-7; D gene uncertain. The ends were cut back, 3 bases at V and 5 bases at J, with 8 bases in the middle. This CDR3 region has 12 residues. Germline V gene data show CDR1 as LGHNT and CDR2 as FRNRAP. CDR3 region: CASGLQCDEQYF. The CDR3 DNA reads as TGTGCTAGTGGTTTACAGTGCGACGAGCAGTACTTC.

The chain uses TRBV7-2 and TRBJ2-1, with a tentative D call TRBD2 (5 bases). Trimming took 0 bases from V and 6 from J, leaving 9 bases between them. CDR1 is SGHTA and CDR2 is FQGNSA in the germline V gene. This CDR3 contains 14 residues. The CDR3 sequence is CASSLARVTNEQFF. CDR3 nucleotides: TGTGCCAGCAGCTTAGCGCGGGTTACCAATGAGCAGTTCTTC.